The 6 T cell receptor beta chains below were found in one sample sequenced in a study of T cells in Graves' hyperthyroidism and ophthalmopathy. Amplified TCR beta CDR3 regions derived from RNA transcripts. Primed by the HTBI set, a first-round RT-PCR was run on the TCR CDR3. TCRdb independently ran MiXCR on the multiplex PCR reads; one entry per CDR3 protein. The repertoire includes 550,000 to 700,000 distinct CDR3 sequences, roughly 46% of them detected once, and about 20% sits in the top ten. Sequencing was carried out using peripheral blood or thyroid tissue (not recorded which). The receptors derive from an adult woman with Graves' disease, either hyperthyroidism or ophthalmopathy (not recorded which).

The V gene is TRBV28, the J gene TRBJ1-1, with 7 positions matching TRBD1. The V gene end was trimmed by 5 bases and the J gene end by 9 bases; junction bases not matched to a gene: 12. The CDR3 sequence is 14 residues long. In germline, CDR1 is MDHEN, CDR2 SYDVKM. The DNA of the CDR3 is TGTGCCAGCAGTGAGAGGGGGCGAGAGAAAAAAGCTTTCTTT. Protein: CASSERGREKKAFF.

Concerning this clonotype itself: This may come from a read error, since a much larger clone is one base off. V is TRBV6-1 and J is TRBJ1-1; no reliable D call. CDR1 and CDR2 from the germline V gene are MNHNS and SASEGT. The CDR3 has 13 amino acids. V dropped 6 bases and J dropped 1 base, with 9 bases sitting between them. In DNA form, the CDR3 reads TGTGCCAGCAGAACCCTACCGAACACTGAAGCTTTCTTT. Translation: CASRTLPNTEAFF.

The chain combines TRBV7-2 with TRBJ1-1; D gene unclear. V dropped 4 bases and J dropped 3 bases, with 9 bases sitting between them. There are 13 residues in the CDR3. In germline, CDR1 is SGHTA, CDR2 FQGNSA. CDR3 coding DNA: TGTGCCAGCAGCTCCCGGATGGACACTGAAGCTTTCTTT. Its protein is CASSSRMDTEAFF.

This rearrangement joins TRBV28 to TRBJ2-7; D is unresolved. Deletions cut 7 bases from V and 0 bases from J, with 16 bases between. Germline-derived CDR1 and CDR2 are MDHEN and SYDVKM. The CDR3 covers 15 residues. CDR3 in amino acids: CASTPLSESSYEQYF. In nucleotides, the CDR3 is TGTGCCAGCACCCCACTCAGCGAAAGCTCCTACGAGCAGTACTTC.

This clonotype was counted at least ten times. V is TRBV9 and J is TRBJ2-2; D tentatively fits TRBD1 or TRBD2 (5 bases each). V was trimmed by 6 bases and J by 2 bases, leaving 11 bases between them. In germline, CDR1 is SGDLS, CDR2 YYNGEE. The CDR3 has 14 residues. The CDR3 region has the DNA TGTGCCAGCAACGAGGGGAGCAACACCGGGGAGCTGTTTTTT. Amino acids: CASNEGSNTGELFF.

Many counts were recorded for this clonotype. A read error may produce the germline difference seen at one junction end. The CDR3 nucleotides are TGTGCCAGCAGTGAGACAGGGGGAAACAACGGGGAGCTGTTTTTT. Encoded protein: CASSETGGNNGELFF. The V gene is TRBV2, the J gene TRBJ2-2; 9 nucleotides match TRBD1. The CDR3 is 15 amino acids. In germline, CDR1 is SNHLY, CDR2 FYNNEI.